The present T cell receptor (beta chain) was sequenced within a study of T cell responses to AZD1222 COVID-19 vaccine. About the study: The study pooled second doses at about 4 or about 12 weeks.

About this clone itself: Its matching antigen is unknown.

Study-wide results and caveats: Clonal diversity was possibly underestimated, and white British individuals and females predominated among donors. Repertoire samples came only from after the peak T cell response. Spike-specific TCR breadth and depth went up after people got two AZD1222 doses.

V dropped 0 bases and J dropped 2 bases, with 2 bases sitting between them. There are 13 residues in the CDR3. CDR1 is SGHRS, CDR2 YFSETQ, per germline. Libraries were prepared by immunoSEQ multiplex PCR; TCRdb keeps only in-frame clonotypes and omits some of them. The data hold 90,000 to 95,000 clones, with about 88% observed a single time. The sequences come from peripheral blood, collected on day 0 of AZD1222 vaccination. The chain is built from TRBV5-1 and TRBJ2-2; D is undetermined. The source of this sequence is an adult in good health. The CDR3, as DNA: TGCGCCAGCAGCTTGGGTAACACCGGGGAGCTGTTTTTT. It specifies CASSLGNTGELFF.